One and the same sample provided the 23 T cell receptor beta chains below, sequenced in a study of neurological immune-mediated disorders. From the 5' RACE reads, TCRdb called clonotypes with MiXCR, one entry per CDR3 protein. The sample records over 25,000 distinct CDR3 sequences, roughly 16% being singletons. As to time point: technical triplicate 3. Sequenced sample: CD4+ T cells from blood. The receptors derive from a female donor with HTLV-1-associated myelopathy (HAM/TSP).

At least ten counts were recorded for this clonotype. The chain joins TRBV7-3 to TRBJ2-1; TRBD2 agrees at 10 bases. V shed 5 bases and J 5 bases; nucleotides not matched to a gene: 6. The germline gives CDR1 SGHTA, CDR2 FQGTGA. CDR3 length: 15 residues. The CDR3 nucleotides read TGTGCCAGCAGCCCTAGCGGGAGTATCAACAATGAGCAGTTCTTC. Translating gives CASSPSGSINNEQFF.

Within the sample, this clonotype is medium-sized. The J gene is TRBJ2-5, the V gene TRBV5-1; 7 bases line up with TRBD2. V lost 5 bases, J lost 4 bases, and 5 bases stayed unmatched. The V gene's germline CDR1 is SGHRS and CDR2 YFSETQ. The CDR3 contains 13 residues. The CDR3 region is CASSYGGSETQYF. In nucleotides, the CDR3 is TGCGCCAGCAGTTACGGGGGGTCAGAGACCCAGTACTTC.

This clonotype is medium-sized (0.01 to 0.1%) by share. The rearrangement joins TRBV12-3 or TRBV12-4 to TRBJ1-2, with 9 bases that match TRBD1. The CDR3 consists of 14 residues. V dropped 3 bases and J dropped 7; count of bases not matched to a gene: 6. CDR3 bases: TGTGCCAGCAGTTTGGGGACAGGGTCGATTGGCTACACCTTC. Amino acid sequence: CASSLGTGSIGYTF.

In its sample, this clonotype was seen a few times. The chain uses TRBV7-8 and TRBJ2-5; D is unresolved. V was cut by 0 bases and J by 5 bases, with 10 bases left in between. The CDR3 contains 14 residues. Germline CDR1 and CDR2: SGHVS and FQNEAQ. The CDR3 spells CASSLAWVGETQYF. CDR3 DNA sequence: TGTGCCAGCAGCTTAGCCTGGGTAGGGGAGACCCAGTACTTC.

This clonotype was seen a few times. The J gene is TRBJ2-3, the V gene TRBV6-6; 8 nucleotides line up with TRBD1. Germline assignment: CDR1 MNHNY and CDR2 SVGAGI (reference sequence). V shed 2 bases, J shed 0 bases, and the junction held 4 bases outside the gene matches. This CDR3 contains 16 residues. Here the CDR3 DNA reads TGTGCCAGCAGTTACAGACAGGGGACGAGCACAGATACGCAGTATTTT. Translated: CASSYRQGTSTDTQYF.

This clonotype came up many times. This sequence joins TRBV11-2 and TRBJ2-2, with D perhaps assigned TRBD1 or TRBD2 (5 bases each). Germline-derived CDR1 and CDR2 are SGHAT and FQNNGV. Trimming took 5 bases from V and 3 from J, leaving 16 bases between them. The CDR3 extends over 16 amino acids. The CDR3 region is CASSLTQLGDTGELFF. The DNA for the CDR3 is TGTGCCAGCAGCCTGACTCAGCTGGGGGACACCGGGGAGCTGTTTTTT.

In its sample, this clonotype was seen many times. This chain links TRBV20-1 with TRBJ2-3; TRBD2 might be the D (5 bases). The CDR3 contains 16 residues. Trimming took 3 bases from V and 3 from J, leaving 19 bases between them. The germline V gene has CDR1 DFQATT and CDR2 SNEGSKA (reference sequence). In nucleotides, the CDR3 is TGCAGTGCTAGTCAGATCGCTCACACTAGGACAGATACGCAGTATTTT. Encoded protein: CSASQIAHTRTDTQYF.

Many counts were recorded for this clonotype. The genes are TRBV5-1 and TRBJ2-5; 7 bases fit TRBD2. The CDR3 contains 14 residues. V lost 3 bases and J lost 5; bases outside the gene matches: 7. CDR1 is SGHRS and CDR2 is YFSETQ in the germline V gene. CDR3 loop: CASSSGGRGETQYF. CDR3 sequence (DNA): TGCGCCAGCAGCTCCGGGGGGAGGGGCGAGACCCAGTACTTC.

This clonotype was picked up many times. The V call is TRBV19, the J call TRBJ1-3; possibly TRBD1 for D (6 bases). Trimming cost V 3 bases and J 0 bases, with 9 bases left between them. Germline V gives CDR1 LNHDA, CDR2 SQIVND (reference sequence). The CDR3 is made up of 15 amino acids. The CDR3 reads CASSMRDNSGNTIYF. The CDR3 DNA sequence: TGTGCCAGTAGTATGAGGGACAACTCTGGAAACACCATATATTTT.

This clonotype was recorded at least ten times. V is TRBV10-3 and J is TRBJ2-7; D gene ambiguous. The ends were cut back, 3 bases at V and 5 bases at J, with 5 bases in the middle. The CDR3 covers 11 residues. Per germline, CDR1 ENHRY and CDR2 SYGVKD. Here the CDR3 reads CAISEGNEQYF. The CDR3 DNA reads TGTGCCATCAGTGAAGGGAACGAGCAGTACTTC.

This clonotype was seen repeatedly, ten times or more. The genes are TRBV11-2 and TRBJ2-6; D is perhaps TRBD2 (5 bases). V lost 5 bases and J lost 0, with 11 bases in between. Germline V gives CDR1 SGHAT, CDR2 FQNNGV. The CDR3 extends over 16 amino acids. Here the CDR3 DNA reads TGTGCCAGCAGCATGTACCGGGGCTCTGGGGCCAACGTCCTGACTTTC. Encoded protein: CASSMYRGSGANVLTF.

At least ten counts were recorded for this clonotype. The rearrangement links TRBV12-3 or TRBV12-4 to TRBJ2-2; 12 bases are a match to TRBD2. V lost 7 bases to trimming and J lost 6 bases; unmatched junction nucleotides: 6. This CDR3 has 15 amino acids. The CDR3 loop reads CASTLTSGSSGELFF. The CDR3, as DNA: TGTGCCAGCACTCTGACTAGCGGGAGTTCCGGGGAGCTGTTTTTT.

This clonotype occurred many times. The gene calls are TRBV20-1 and TRBJ2-2; no clear D gene. With 0 bases removed from V and 3 bases from J, the gap between germline ends came to 5 bases. The CDR3 has 13 residues. Looked up from germline, CDR1 is DFQATT and CDR2 is SNEGSKA (reference sequence). The chain's CDR3 is CSARDPYTGELFF. CDR3 nucleotides: TGCAGTGCTAGAGATCCGTACACCGGGGAGCTGTTTTTT.

The chain carries TRBV20-1 and TRBJ2-3; 15 nucleotides align to TRBD2. This CDR3 is built from 19 residues. Germline lookup yields CDR1 DFQATT and CDR2 SNEGSKA (reference sequence). V dropped 4 bases and J dropped 2; count of bases not matched to a gene: 13. The CDR3 protein is CSATNLPGLAGGNTDTQYF. CDR3 nucleotide sequence: TGCAGTGCTACGAACCTACCGGGACTAGCGGGAGGAAACACAGATACGCAGTATTTT.

The chain employs TRBV10-3 and TRBJ2-1, with D perhaps matching TRBD1 (8 bases). The ends were cut back, 5 bases at V and 0 bases at J, with 20 bases in the middle. Germline V CDR1 and CDR2: ENHRY, SYGVKD. This CDR3 spans 18 amino acids. This chain's CDR3 is CAISPQTGDYSSYNEQFF. In DNA form, the CDR3 reads TGTGCCATCAGTCCTCAGACAGGGGACTACAGCTCCTACAATGAGCAGTTCTTC.

This clonotype has at least ten counts. The chain employs TRBV20-1 and TRBJ2-1; 8 bases map to TRBD2. Germline CDR1 and CDR2: DFQATT and SNEGSKA (reference sequence). This CDR3 has 17 amino acids. V gave up 3 bases and J gave up 6 bases; unmatched junction bases: 16. The CDR3 spells CSASGRATQSTRNEQFF. The CDR3 region has the DNA TGCAGTGCTAGCGGGAGGGCCACCCAGAGTACGCGCAATGAGCAGTTCTTC.

This clonotype was counted a few times. This sequence joins TRBV20-1 and TRBJ2-7; D might be TRBD1 (5 bases). CDR1 DFQATT and CDR2 SNEGSKA come from the germline V gene (reference sequence). The CDR3 runs to 11 residues. V dropped 2 bases and J dropped 5 bases, with 7 bases sitting between them. The DNA of the CDR3 is TGCAGTGCTAGACAGGGTAACGAGCAGTACTTC. It yields the protein CSARQGNEQYF.

This clonotype was detected only once. CDR3 coding DNA: TGTGCCAGTAGTATTAGTTTACAGGGGAACACCGGGGAGCTGTTTTTT. Its protein is CASSISLQGNTGELFF. The chain combines TRBV19 with TRBJ2-2; D possibly corresponds to TRBD1 (6 bases). The germline V gene has CDR1 LNHDA and CDR2 SQIVND (reference sequence). Deletions cut 3 bases from V and 1 base from J, with 12 bases between. The CDR3 extends over 16 amino acids.

This clonotype appeared many times. This chain uses TRBV29-1 with TRBJ2-7; D might be TRBD1 (7 bases). The CDR3 length is 11 residues. CDR1 and CDR2 from the germline V gene are SQVTM and ANQGSEA. V was clipped by 7 bases and J by 3 bases, with 10 bases between them. CDR3 region: CSGRDSYEQYF. Written as DNA, the CDR3 is TGCAGCGGGCGGGACAGCTACGAGCAGTACTTC.

There are many counts of this clonotype. This sequence joins TRBV6-6 and TRBJ1-5; TRBD1 agrees at 7 bases. The CDR3 is 14 residues long. Trimming removed 6 bases from V and 2 bases from J; junction bases left unmatched: 4. Germline CDR1 MNHNY, CDR2 SVGAGI (reference sequence). The chain's CDR3 is CASRRGRRNQPQHF. The CDR3 DNA is TGTGCCAGCAGGAGGGGGCGCCGCAATCAGCCCCAGCATTTT.

This clonotype was seen at least ten times. V and J are TRBV2 and TRBJ2-6, with D tentatively TRBD1 (5 bases). The CDR3 consists of 15 residues. The germline gives CDR1 SNHLY, CDR2 FYNNEI. Trimming pared 8 bases from V and 9 bases from J, leaving 20 bases between. CDR3 nucleotide sequence: TGTGCCAGCTTCCATCAGGGCTTGGGTGTCAACGTCCTGACTTTC. Protein: CASFHQGLGVNVLTF.

Ten or more counts support this clonotype. The chain combines TRBV5-1 with TRBJ2-1; unclear D gene. Germline V lookup: CDR1 SGHRS, CDR2 YFSETQ. CDR3 length: 14 amino acids. Trimming removed 4 bases at V and 5 bases at J, with 13 bases between. CDR3 loop: CASSADSINNEQFF. Here the CDR3 DNA reads TGCGCCAGCAGCGCAGATAGTATTAACAATGAGCAGTTCTTC.

The chain employs TRBV12-3 or TRBV12-4 and TRBJ2-2; possibly TRBD1 for D (5 bases). The CDR3 consists of 15 residues. Trimming took 8 bases from V and 8 from J, leaving 21 bases between them. Here the CDR3 DNA reads TGTGCCAGCCAACGTGTCCATGGGGCTACTGGGGAGCTGTTTTTT. It translates to CASQRVHGATGELFF.